This T cell receptor (beta chain) was captured in a study of cytomegalovirus exposure and HLA in healthy donors (dated by TCRdb to between 2016 and 2019). The study in broad terms: An earlier analysis of 587 of the donors reported under 300 Gb of sequence data and 117 million unique TCR beta sequences obtained from approximately 180 million T cells. About 280 gigabases of sequencing data and 80 million or so unique TCR sequences were included in an early release covering about 700 HLA-typed donors. The genetic ancestry cluster associated with self-reported Caucasian donors included about 84% of the approximately 410 genotyped donors. The study aimed to test whether signatures of past pathogen exposure could be identified by cataloging public T cell receptors. The study profiled the T cell repertoires of more than 500 subjects by immunosequencing and related them to cytomegalovirus serostatus. In addition to the first cohort of around 670 subjects, a separate validation cohort of 120 different subjects was used. The study combined high-throughput TCR immunosequencing, statistical association of individual TCRs with disease status, and machine learning to predict cytomegalovirus infection status. A later analysis re-examined previously published TCR beta repertoires from more than 600 donors and added high-resolution HLA genotyping to investigate patterns of TCR occurrence. Rather than drawing on any new phenotypic data, the later analysis identified candidate immune exposures from TCR beta sequences and the way those sequences occurred across donors. In an earlier analysis of 500 to 650 of the donors, high-throughput TCR beta sequencing was used to judge whether each TCR beta V gene segment behaved as functional or pseudogenic. Donor age, sex, ethnicity and CMV serostatus were compiled alongside the repertoire data. Genome-wide SNP genotypes for about 55% of the 666 donors were used in a later genetic analysis, which treated that subset as a discovery cohort. All discovery cohort repertoires had been generated using a single sequencing platform. HLA typing included class I and class II loci at four-digit resolution. Typing coverage differed by locus: A, B, C, DRB1 and DQB1 were typed in roughly 620-640 donors, DQA1 in 500 to 550, DPA1 in approximately 610, and DPB1 in 472. Four or five DR-DQ haplotypes were handled as single units for association and clustering because linkage in the cohort was strong. Among 398 genotyped donors of the cohort, an average of around 220,000 unique TCR beta nucleotide sequences was sequenced per donor, of which about 19% were non-productive.

General conclusions and limits of the study: Compared with equally common non-associated chains, HLA-associated TCR beta chains in a later analysis were more clonally expanded and had lower generation probabilities. Because counts were too low, seventeen rarely observed V segments, including chromosome 9 orphons, were left out of the earlier analysis of a few hundred of the donors. Several of the top co-occurrence clusters appeared to be linked to parvovirus B19, influenza, CMV and Epstein-Barr virus, according to a later analysis. The authors suggested that the approach could potentially be extended to other disease states and immunological phenotypes. For the cohort, immune exposure information was limited to CMV serostatus. V-gene and J-gene trimming of TCR beta chains was associated with a missense DCLRE1C variant in a later genetic analysis, and the association was replicated in an independent cohort. A further reported finding was that TCR beta sequences accurately predicted the HLA-A and HLA-B alleles for most subjects in the first cohort. Linkage disequilibrium might explain the correlated functional status among segregating V segments, but an unknown experimental factor could not be ruled out. Three of the identified cytomegalovirus-associated TCR beta chains were confirmed in vitro to be specific for cytomegalovirus antigens. According to a later genetic analysis, donors in an Asian-associated ancestry cluster had fewer N-insertions in productive TCRs than the approximately 700-donor mean. This cohort had only TCR beta chains sequenced, and the lack of alpha or paired-chain data limited which features could be detected. Because some donors lacked HLA typing at each locus, the association tests relied only on the typed subset. Strong co-occurrence of HLA alleles, especially DR and DQ, made assigning TCR associations to individual alleles difficult. The classifier was reported to diagnose cytomegalovirus status with high specificity and sensitivity in both the original and validation cohorts. Most TCR sequences were observed very rarely across donors, whereas some public TCRs were present in many individuals. According to a later analysis, TCR association rates differed among HLA loci, with DRB1 alleles showing the most associated TCRs and HLA-C alleles showing the fewest. In the study, some 180 TCR beta chains were listed as associated with cytomegalovirus. Specific HLA alleles were associated with 16,951 TCR beta sequences at a false discovery rate of 0.05 in a later analysis. The sequencing pipeline was judged likely to have produced a cluster of highly shared sequence variants as a technical artifact. In an earlier analysis of 587 of the donors, most TCR beta V segments appeared in productive rearrangements about 87% or about 30% of the time, broadly matching IMGT annotations. Most CMV-associated TCR beta chains appeared to be HLA-restricted in a later analysis, and the HLA associations seemed to be driven largely by CMV exposure. Because the 87-base-pair reads could not distinguish some IMGT-functional V segments, including TRBV6-2 and TRBV6-3, those segments were excluded. The presence/absence analyses assumed that sequencing depth was roughly uniform across donors, and that assumption may not be true.

The cohort was made up of approximately 700 healthy bone marrow donors. All cohort members were sampled while nominally healthy, although unrecorded immune exposures were likely present. The donor tested CMV seronegative and was one of the 352 seronegative cohort members. A peripheral blood sample was provided by each donor, and peripheral blood mononuclear cells were used for TCR beta sequencing. Genomic DNA was extracted from the blood cell samples with the Qiagen DNeasy Blood Extraction Kit. CDR1 is given as SGHRS and CDR2 as YFSETQ, both from the germline V gene. V trim: 3 bases; J trim: 5 bases; unmatched bases: 3. From cysteine to phenylalanine, the CDR3 is 15 amino acids long. The only DNA kept is the CDR3, 45 bases in frame from the first base. Points on this clone: This clone's antigen is unknown. No clone much larger than this one lies a single base away; base qualities are absent.

Library method: the immunoSEQ multiplex PCR assay. For the multiplex PCR, a mixture combining 60 forward primers for TCR Vbeta segments and 13 reverse primers for TCR Jbeta segments was used. The CDR3 region of rearranged TCR beta genes was amplified from genomic DNA by a multiplex PCR assay. The amplified TCR beta libraries were sequenced on the Illumina HiSeq System as 87-base-pair reads. On the authors' methods: A later analysis tallied approximately 87 million unique TCR beta chains across the 550 to 850 repertoires, and roughly 11 million of those chains were shared by two or more donors. Raw reads were error-corrected and collapsed into unique sequences with a nearest-neighbor algorithm that merged closely related sequences to remove PCR and sequencing errors. CDR3 sequences were aligned to IMGT reference sequences to assign V, D and J gene segments. For a sequence to be retained, at least a six-nucleotide match to both a V gene segment and a J gene segment was required. A rearrangement was called productive if the CDR3 had no stop codons and remained in frame with V and J, and every other rearrangement was called non-productive. CDR3 was defined according to IMGT convention as the region running from the second conserved V-encoded cysteine to the conserved J-encoded phenylalanine. The earlier analysis of 550 to 650 of the donors excluded any sequence lacking an unambiguous match to a single V gene segment. In an earlier analysis of a few hundred of the donors, V segments were called functional above 56.7% productive rearrangements and were called segregating when the between-donor standard deviation exceeded 5%. A statistical classification framework was built for diagnosing cytomegalovirus status from the catalog of TCR beta chain sequences. In a later analysis, V and J genes were assigned by comparing TCR nucleotide sequences against IMGT/GENE-DB human TR gene sequences. Using the TCRdist pipeline, a later analysis assigned CDR3 sequences along with most-parsimonious VDJ recombination scenarios. In a later analysis, every TCR beta chain was defined by the combination of its CDR3 amino acid sequence and its V-gene family, and reads without a unique V-gene family were dropped. To address suspected cross-contamination and a sequencing artifact, a later analysis removed around 600 highly shared, low-generation-probability nucleotide sequences. For each public chain, a later analysis derived a clonal expansion index from normalized ranks of inferred template counts within each repertoire. A later analysis computed generation probabilities with a VDJ recombination model fitted to out-of-frame rearrangements, and checked the results against IGoR. Hypergeometric tests were used in a later analysis to score TCR-TCR, TCR-HLA and TCR-CMV co-occurrence, with a repertoire-size bias correction applied to the TCR pairs. To estimate false discovery rates, a later analysis permuted the HLA or CMV assignments 20 times. In a later analysis, co-occurring TCRs were grouped with DBSCAN, and TCRdist sequence similarity was added when clustering was performed within HLA-allele-positive subsets. Repertoires with fewer than 30,000 or more than 120,000 public chains were left out of co-occurrence clustering, as were about five repertoires with anomalous nucleotide sharing. The source is immuneACCESS, and TCRdb retained only in-frame sequences with V and J called. Part of the clones is not carried over; for the studies checked, unresolved V genes explain less than half of this, and the remainder is unexplained. That table furnishes V, J and clone size, whereas the DNA furnished D and trimming. Within this sample are fewer than 200,000 clones, with over 65% of them counted one time only. Over 2% of the sample rests with the top ten.

The rearranged segments are TRBV5-1 and TRBJ1-6, with 9 bases matching TRBD1. The sequenced sample consisted of PBMCs. The TCR originated in a man between 60 and 70 years old in good health and CMV-seronegative. The CDR3 in this case is CASSSGQGNNSPLHF. The nucleotide sequence reads as follows: TGCGCCAGCAGCTCGGGACAGGGAAATAATTCACCCCTCCACTTT.